Each of the 17 T cell receptor beta chains below was sequenced from the same sample in a study of graft-versus-host responses after intestinal transplantation. For these receptors, no antigen is known. TCRdb's table, derived via immunoSEQ multiplex PCR, lists solely in-frame clones and lacks some. This sample has around 90,000 clones, with less than 95% found just once. Sequencing was performed on unstimulated CD8+ T cells sorted from spleen or lymph node cells, taken before transplant. The receptors stem from a human donor who was the organ donor for an intestinal transplant.

This chain links TRBV28 with TRBJ2-5, with 11 bases fitting TRBD2. The end of the DNA aligns better with TRBJ2-7, so the J call may be wrong. The CDR3 is 16 amino acids. The germline V gene has CDR1 MDHEN and CDR2 SYDVKM. For the CDR3, the DNA is TGTGCCAGCAGTTTATACGTTCTAGCGGGAGGAAACGAGCAGTACTTC. Translation: CASSLYVLAGGNEQYF.

This rearrangement joins TRBV6-1 to TRBJ1-6; tentative D call: TRBD1 (5 bases). Germline CDR1 MNHNS, CDR2 SASEGT. The V gene lost 0 bases and the J gene lost 4 bases, with 16 bases spanning the gap. The CDR3 sequence is 18 residues long. The CDR3 DNA reads as TGTGCCAGCAGTGAAGCGGCAGACAGCCTGGGGTATAATTCACCCCTCCACTTT. This sequence encodes CASSEAADSLGYNSPLHF.

In DNA, the CDR3 is TGTGCCAGTAGCGATCCTACAGGCCCCGCGGATGAAAAACTGTTTTTT. Protein: CASSDPTGPADEKLFF. The genes are TRBV19 and TRBJ1-4, with a tentative D call TRBD1 (5 bases). The ends were cut back, 6 bases at V and 6 bases at J, with 20 bases in the middle. The CDR3 runs 16 residues. CDR1 LNHDA and CDR2 SQIVND come from the germline V gene (reference sequence).

The gene calls are TRBV2 and TRBJ2-5, with TRBD2 matching over 9 bases. After removal of 0 bases from V and 5 bases from J, the junction contained 10 bases not matched to a gene. Germline V gene data show CDR1 as SNHLY and CDR2 as FYNNEI. The CDR3 has 17 amino acids. This CDR3 is CASSEALAREGRETQYF. CDR3 sequence (DNA): TGTGCCAGCAGTGAAGCGCTCGCGCGGGAGGGCCGTGAGACCCAGTACTTC.

The chain carries TRBV9 and TRBJ1-2; D not certain. With 1 base removed from V and 1 base from J, the gap between germline ends came to 5 bases. The CDR3 has 13 amino acids. In germline, CDR1 is SGDLS, CDR2 YYNGEE. CDR3 in DNA: TGTGCCAGCAGCGTATACAGTAACTATGGCTACACCTTC. Translation gives CASSVYSNYGYTF.

The chain has TRBV27 and TRBJ1-5; 8 bases line up with TRBD1. Trimming at V came to 0 bases and at J to 6 bases, leaving 1 base not matched to a gene. The germline CDR1 and CDR2 sequences are MNHEY and SMNVEV (reference sequence). CDR3 length equals 14 residues. Written as DNA, the CDR3 is TGTGCCAGCAGTTTATCGACAGGGGTTCAGCCCCAGCATTTT. Its translation is CASSLSTGVQPQHF.

The genes are TRBV27 and TRBJ2-1; D remains unclear. Germline assignment: CDR1 MNHEY and CDR2 SMNVEV (reference sequence). Trimming left V 5 bases short and J 3 bases short, with 8 bases between. The CDR3 contains 13 residues. In DNA, the CDR3 is TGTGCCAGCAGTACCACTTACTACAATGAGCAGTTCTTC. Translating it yields CASSTTYYNEQFF.

This chain links TRBV28 with TRBJ1-2, with D hard to call. V was clipped by 2 bases and J by 3 bases, with 10 bases between them. CDR3 size: 14 residues. The germline V gene has CDR1 MDHEN and CDR2 SYDVKM. The CDR3, as DNA: TGTGCCAGCAGTTTACCACGTAGTTACTATGGCTACACCTTC. Residues: CASSLPRSYYGYTF.

The chain has TRBV5-1 and TRBJ2-3, with 7 bases identical to TRBD2. Looked up from germline, CDR1 is SGHRS and CDR2 is YFSETQ. The CDR3 sequence is 16 residues long. V lost 0 bases and J lost 6; bases outside the gene matches: 10. The CDR3 is CASSLGWTRGEDTQYF. Here the CDR3 DNA reads TGCGCCAGCAGCTTGGGGTGGACTAGAGGGGAGGATACGCAGTATTTT.

The chain joins TRBV2 to TRBJ1-2; 9 bases agree with TRBD1. The CDR3 contains 16 residues. With 5 bases clipped from V and 4 bases from J, the junction kept 11 bases outside the gene matches. Germline V gene lookup returns CDR1 SNHLY and CDR2 FYNNEI. The CDR3 is CASSIKNRGQSYGYTF. DNA of the CDR3: TGTGCCAGCAGTATAAAGAACAGGGGGCAAAGCTATGGCTACACCTTC.

About this clone: One end of the junction fails to match germline, which may point to a read error. J is TRBJ1-4 and V is TRBV19; 11 bases fit TRBD1. The CDR3 length is 15 residues. Germline V lookup: CDR1 LNHDA, CDR2 SQIVND (reference sequence). The CDR3: CASSIARTGGEELFF. The CDR3 nucleotides are TGTGCCAGCAGTATAGCCCGGACAGGGGGCGAGGAACTGTTTTTT.

The CDR3 DNA reads as TGTGCCAGTAGTATAGCCGGACAGGGAGGGAACACTGAAGCTTTCTTT. It specifies CASSIAGQGGNTEAFF. V usage is TRBV19 and J usage is TRBJ1-1; 8 bases fit TRBD1. Germline lookup yields CDR1 LNHDA and CDR2 SQIVND (reference sequence). The CDR3 runs 16 residues. The trim removed 1 base at V and 1 base at J, leaving 5 bases unmatched.

This chain joins TRBV28 and TRBJ2-7; 8 bases align to TRBD2. Germline V CDR1 and CDR2: MDHEN, SYDVKM. The V segment lost 3 bases and the J segment 7 bases; nucleotides outside the gene matches: 8. CDR3 length: 14 amino acids. CDR3 nucleotide sequence: TGTGCCAGCAGTTTCGGAGCGGGAGCAGGTGAGCAGTACTTC. Translated, it gives CASSFGAGAGEQYF. Combining the CDR3 with reference TRBV28 and TRBJ2-7 gives the whole variable domain DVKVTQSSRYLVKRTGEKVFLECVQDMDHENMFWYRQDPGLGLRLIYFSYDVKMKEKGDIPEGYSVSREKKERFSLILESASTNQTSMYLCASSFGAGAGEQYFGPGTRLTVT.

The genes are TRBV9 and TRBJ2-7; 12 bases match TRBD2. This CDR3 contains 14 residues. V gave up 4 bases and J gave up 2 bases; unmatched junction bases: 1. Germline values: CDR1 SGDLS, CDR2 YYNGEE. The CDR3 loop reads CASSPSGGAYEQYF. CDR3 sequence (DNA): TGTGCCAGCAGCCCTAGCGGGGGGGCCTACGAGCAGTACTTC.

The V and J genes are TRBV7-8 and TRBJ2-3; 9 bases match TRBD2. The germline V gene has CDR1 SGHVS and CDR2 FQNEAQ. This CDR3 has 16 amino acids. Losses at the gene ends were 1 base for V and 1 base for J; bases not matched to a gene: 3. CDR3 DNA: TGTGCCAGCAGCTTAGTGGCTAGCGGGGGCACAGATACGCAGTATTTT. The encoded protein is CASSLVASGGTDTQYF.

The chain employs TRBV2 and TRBJ1-2, with TRBD1 matching over 8 bases. The germline gives CDR1 SNHLY, CDR2 FYNNEI. The CDR3 has 14 amino acids. Trimming at V came to 8 bases and at J to 0 bases, leaving 5 bases not matched to a gene. The CDR3, as DNA: TGTGCCAGCGACAGGGGAAAGACTAACTATGGCTACACCTTC. Protein: CASDRGKTNYGYTF.

V usage is TRBV9 and J usage is TRBJ2-5; D perhaps matches TRBD2 (5 bases). Germline-derived CDR1 and CDR2 are SGDLS and YYNGEE. CDR3 length: 13 amino acids. Trimming removed 2 bases from V and 5 bases from J, with 10 bases in between. The CDR3 is CASSVEGTETQYF. Here the CDR3 DNA reads TGTGCCAGCAGCGTTGAGGGAACGGAGACCCAGTACTTC.